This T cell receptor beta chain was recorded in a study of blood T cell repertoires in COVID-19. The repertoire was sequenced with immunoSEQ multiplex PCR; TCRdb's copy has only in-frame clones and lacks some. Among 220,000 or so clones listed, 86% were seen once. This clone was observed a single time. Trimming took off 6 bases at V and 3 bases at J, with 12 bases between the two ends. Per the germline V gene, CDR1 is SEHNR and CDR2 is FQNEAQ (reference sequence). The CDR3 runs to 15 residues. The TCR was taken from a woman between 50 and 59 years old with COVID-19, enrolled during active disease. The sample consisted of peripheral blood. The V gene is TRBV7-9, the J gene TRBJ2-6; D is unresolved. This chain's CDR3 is CASSPGLGGANVLTF. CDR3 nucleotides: TGTGCCAGCAGTCCAGGTTTAGGTGGGGCCAACGTCCTGACTTTC.